Listed below are T cell receptor beta chains from one sample, sequenced in a study of blood T cell repertoires in COVID-19. Sequencing was performed with immunoSEQ multiplex PCR; in TCRdb, only in-frame clones are kept and a portion is missing. The sample carries a few hundred thousand clones, around 89% recorded once. Sequenced material: PBMCs or T cells enriched from blood (not recorded which). The receptors here all came from a woman in her late teens or twenties with acute COVID-19. Both conserved end residues are part of each CDR3. D genes are given only for firm matches. Clone size is stated in some rows and not others, as once, few, many or a class when expanded.

TGTGCCAGTAGTTCCCGGGAGGATACGCAGTATTTT,CASSSREDTQYF,-,TRBV19,-,TRBJ2-3
TGTGCCAGTAGTACCGGGACAGTTTATGGCTACACCTTC,CASSTGTVYGYTF,TRBD1,TRBV19,-,TRBJ1-2
TGTGCCAGCAGCTTCCGCCCCGCTATAACAGGGAACTTACTAGTCGCTTCCTCCTACGAGCAGTACTTC,CASSFRPAITGNLLVASSYEQYF,-,TRBV6-6,few,TRBJ2-7
TGCGCCAGCAGCTTGGGGTTCCACAGGGGCGGTTCGGAGCAGTACTTC,CASSLGFHRGGSEQYF,TRBD1,TRBV5-1,-,TRBJ2-7
TGTGCCACCAGCCAGACAGGGAAAGGAAACACCATATATTTT,CATSQTGKGNTIYF,TRBD1,TRBV24-1,once,TRBJ1-3
TGTGCCAGCAGCTTTCACATGAACACTGAAGCTTTCTTT,CASSFHMNTEAFF,-,TRBV7-9,-,TRBJ1-1
TGTGCCAGCAGCTTAGCCCTCACGGACAGGTCCTCCCTACCGAATAATGAAAAACTGTTTTTT,CASSLALTDRSSLPNNEKLFF,-,TRBV21-1,-,TRBJ1-4
TGTGCCAGCACCGAGAGGAATGAGCAGTTCTTC,CASTERNEQFF,-,TRBV6-5,-,TRBJ2-1
TGTGCCAGCAGCTCCACCCCTCTAGCGGGAGGTCCCGAGCAGTACTTC,CASSSTPLAGGPEQYF,TRBD2,TRBV11-2,-,TRBJ2-7
TGTGCCAGCAGCTACGGGAGTGGGGGGAACTACGAGCAGTACTTC,CASSYGSGGNYEQYF,-,TRBV7-9,-,TRBJ2-7
TGTGCCAGCAGTACCGGGACAGGTGTTGGCTACACCTTC,CASSTGTGVGYTF,TRBD1,TRBV28,-,TRBJ1-2
TGTGCCAGCAGTTCTCTCAGGGACACCAACTACTACGAGCAGTACTTC,CASSSLRDTNYYEQYF,-,TRBV27,-,TRBJ2-7
TGTGCCAGCAGGGGGCCCCCTAAACCAGGCTACACCTTC,CASRGPPKPGYTF,-,TRBV28,-,TRBJ1-2
TGTGCCAGCTCAAAGTGGGAACCGGGACAGGGAAAGGATCAGCCCCAGCATTTT,CASSKWEPGQGKDQPQHF,TRBD1,TRBV18,-,TRBJ1-5
TGTGCCAGCAGTTCCTGGACTAGCGGGAGTAGGACCTACAATGAGCAGTTCTTC,CASSSWTSGSRTYNEQFF,TRBD2,TRBV27,-,TRBJ2-1
TGTGCCAGCAATAATCAGGGGGCACGGGCCCAGCATTTT,CASNNQGARAQHF,TRBD1,TRBV28,-,TRBJ1-5
TGTGCCAGCAGCTTAGCAGGAAATGGCTACACCTTC,CASSLAGNGYTF,-,TRBV11-3,once,TRBJ1-2
TGTGCCAGCAGCCCCCCAGGGGTAGCGGGAGTTCATGAGCAGTTCTTC,CASSPPGVAGVHEQFF,TRBD2,TRBV7-2,-,TRBJ2-1
TGTGCCATCAGTGAGCGGGAGACCCAGTACTTC,CAISERETQYF,-,TRBV10-3,-,TRBJ2-5
TGTGCCAGCAGTGATTCGGACAGGGAGGAGACCCAGTACTTC,CASSDSDREETQYF,TRBD1,TRBV6-1,few,TRBJ2-5